These 12 T cell receptor beta chains were sequenced from one sample in a study of T-cell memory formation after mild COVID-19. TCRdb processed the 5' RACE reads anew with MiXCR; each CDR3 protein has one entry. Of under 250,000 distinct CDR3 sequences in the sample, about 16% were seen once. Sequencing used PBMCs or a T cell subset sorted from them (not recorded which). The receptors originated from an adult woman who had mild COVID-19 (a few samples of this study predate the infection). Cell type and time point are not known.

This clonotype has just one count. The gene calls are TRBV20-1 and TRBJ2-2; D tentatively fits TRBD1 or TRBD2 (6 bases each). Germline V gives CDR1 DFQATT, CDR2 SNEGSKA (reference sequence). Trimming left V 7 bases short and J 2 bases short, with 14 bases between. CDR3 length: 14 residues. As DNA, the CDR3 is TGCAGTGGCCGTGCCGGGGGCAACACCGGGGAGCTGTTTTTT. Its protein product is CSGRAGGNTGELFF.

The chain recombines TRBV12-3 or TRBV12-4 with TRBJ1-5, with D possibly being TRBD1 (5 bases). The CDR3 extends over 14 amino acids. The ends were cut back, 3 bases at V and 4 bases at J, with 10 bases in the middle. The DNA for the CDR3 is TGTGCCAGCAGTTTCAGGGTCGCGAATCAGCCCCAGCATTTT. Translated, it gives CASSFRVANQPQHF.

The rearrangement uses TRBV9 and TRBJ2-7, with 7 bases matching TRBD2. The CDR3 is 15 residues long. V gave up 4 bases and J gave up 1 base; unmatched junction bases: 8. Germline V gives CDR1 SGDLS, CDR2 YYNGEE. The CDR3 here is CASSPRSGTSYEQYF. In DNA form, the CDR3 reads TGTGCCAGCAGCCCTCGGAGCGGGACTTCCTACGAGCAGTACTTC.

The chain couples TRBV2 to TRBJ2-2; weak D call: TRBD2 (5 bases). Looked up from germline, CDR1 is SNHLY and CDR2 is FYNNEI. The V end was cut by 7 bases, the J end by 7 bases, with 16 bases between. The CDR3 runs 14 residues. CDR3 bases: TGTGCCAGCATAAGGGCGGAAAGCGGCGGGGAGCTGTTTTTT. It is translated as CASIRAESGGELFF.

This clonotype was observed at least ten times. This chain joins TRBV18 and TRBJ2-1; 9 nucleotides line up with TRBD2. The CDR3 runs 13 residues. Unmatched junction bases numbered 5, after V lost 4 bases and J lost 10 bases. Germline V gene lookup returns CDR1 KGHSH and CDR2 LQKENI. The CDR3, as DNA: TGTGCCAGCTCACGGAACAGCGGGGGGGAGCAGTTCTTC. This encodes CASSRNSGGEQFF.

A few counts support this clonotype. The CDR3 DNA follows: TGTGCCAGCAGCGTACAGGGATACACCGGGGAGCTGTTTTTT. Residues: CASSVQGYTGELFF. The chain combines TRBV12-3 or TRBV12-4 with TRBJ2-2; maybe TRBD1 (6 bases). Trimming left V 6 bases short and J 3 bases short, with 11 bases between. This CDR3 comprises 14 residues.

This clonotype was recorded at least ten times. V and J are TRBV11-2 and TRBJ2-2, with D maybe TRBD2 (5 bases). CDR3 length equals 15 residues. Germline values: CDR1 SGHAT, CDR2 FQNNGV. V was shortened by 4 bases and J by 1 base, with 10 bases between the two germline ends. CDR3 nucleotide sequence: TGTGCCAGCAGCTCAGAGCGGTTGAACACCGGGGAGCTGTTTTTT. Protein product: CASSSERLNTGELFF.

As DNA, the CDR3 is TGCGCCAGCAGCTTCCGGACTGGGCATGGATACGAGCAGTACTTC. Residues: CASSFRTGHGYEQYF. The gene calls are TRBV5-1 and TRBJ2-7; possible D gene TRBD2, 5 bases. V was clipped by 2 bases and J by 4 bases, with 16 bases between them. The CDR3 sequence is 15 residues long. Germline CDR1 reads SGHRS; CDR2 reads YFSETQ.

The rearrangement links TRBV12-3 or TRBV12-4 to TRBJ1-2, with 10 bases fitting TRBD1. The CDR3 runs 15 residues. Trimming removed 3 bases from V and 3 bases from J; junction bases left unmatched: 4. The CDR3 DNA follows: TGTGCCAGCAGTTTTCCGGACAGGGGGGACTATGGCTACACCTTC. Translation gives CASSFPDRGDYGYTF.

The chain uses TRBV7-2 and TRBJ2-7; TRBD1 agrees at 8 bases. The V gene end was trimmed by 5 bases and the J gene end by 3 bases; junction bases not matched to a gene: 9. The CDR3 spans 15 residues. Germline V gene sequence: CDR1 SGHTA, CDR2 FQGNSA. The CDR3 nucleotides are TGTGCCAGCAGCCTAACTAACGGACAGGGCTACGAGCAGTACTTC. This encodes CASSLTNGQGYEQYF.

This clonotype came up once. This may be a read error: a much more frequent sequence differs by one nucleotide. This sequence joins TRBV7-2 and TRBJ2-6; D remains ambiguous. Trimming cost V 2 bases and J 0 bases, with 17 bases left between them. Germline-derived CDR1 and CDR2 are SGHTA and FQGNSA. The CDR3 is made up of 19 amino acids. The CDR3 loop reads CASSLLGIVTSSGANVLTF. DNA for the CDR3: TGTGCCAGCAGCTTATTAGGTATCGTGACAAGCTCTGGGGCCAACGTCCTGACTTTC.

The CDR3 DNA reads as TGTGCCAGCAGTTTACCCGTCGCTACGCAGTATTTT. It is translated as CASSLPVATQYF. The chain links TRBV12-3 or TRBV12-4 to TRBJ2-3; D ambiguous. Trimming pared 2 bases from V and 8 bases from J, leaving 8 bases between. The CDR3 is 12 amino acids.